This T cell receptor (beta chain) was found in a study of T cell responses to AZD1222 COVID-19 vaccine. Findings and caveats of the study: Only a handful of AZD1222 recipients, more than five in all, had baseline seropositivity.

In regard to this clone: The target antigen is unknown.

Data came from immunoSEQ multiplex PCR; TCRdb stores just in-frame clones and leaves some out. The sample includes 200,000 or so clones, 90% to 95% seen only once; the top ten take roughly 1%. The sequence was obtained from an adult who received the AZD1222 COVID-19 vaccine. The starting material was peripheral blood, obtained 28 days after the second AZD1222 dose.

This CDR3 is CASSYSLRDSPLHF. CDR3 nucleotides: TGTGCCAGCAGTTACTCCCTCCGTGATTCACCCCTCCACTTT. This chain connects TRBV6-6 to TRBJ1-6; D remains unclear. CDR1 MNHNY and CDR2 SVGAGI come from the germline V gene (reference sequence). The CDR3 length is 14 residues. V dropped 0 bases and J dropped 8 bases, with 8 bases sitting between them.